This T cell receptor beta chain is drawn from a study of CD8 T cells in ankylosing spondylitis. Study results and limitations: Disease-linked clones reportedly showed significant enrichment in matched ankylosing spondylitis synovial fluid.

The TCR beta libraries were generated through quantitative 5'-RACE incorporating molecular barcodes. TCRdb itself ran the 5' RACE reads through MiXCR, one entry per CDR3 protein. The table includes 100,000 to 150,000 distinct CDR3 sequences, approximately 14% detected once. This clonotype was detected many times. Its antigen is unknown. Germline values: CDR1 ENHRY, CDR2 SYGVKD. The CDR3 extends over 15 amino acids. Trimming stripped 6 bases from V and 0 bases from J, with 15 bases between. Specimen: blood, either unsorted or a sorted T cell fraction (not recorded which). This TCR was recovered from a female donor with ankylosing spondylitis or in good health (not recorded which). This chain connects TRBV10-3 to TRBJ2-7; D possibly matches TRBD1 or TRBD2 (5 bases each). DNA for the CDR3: TGTGCCATCAGGCCAACGGGACCCAGCTCCTACGAGCAGTACTTC. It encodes CAIRPTGPSSYEQYF.